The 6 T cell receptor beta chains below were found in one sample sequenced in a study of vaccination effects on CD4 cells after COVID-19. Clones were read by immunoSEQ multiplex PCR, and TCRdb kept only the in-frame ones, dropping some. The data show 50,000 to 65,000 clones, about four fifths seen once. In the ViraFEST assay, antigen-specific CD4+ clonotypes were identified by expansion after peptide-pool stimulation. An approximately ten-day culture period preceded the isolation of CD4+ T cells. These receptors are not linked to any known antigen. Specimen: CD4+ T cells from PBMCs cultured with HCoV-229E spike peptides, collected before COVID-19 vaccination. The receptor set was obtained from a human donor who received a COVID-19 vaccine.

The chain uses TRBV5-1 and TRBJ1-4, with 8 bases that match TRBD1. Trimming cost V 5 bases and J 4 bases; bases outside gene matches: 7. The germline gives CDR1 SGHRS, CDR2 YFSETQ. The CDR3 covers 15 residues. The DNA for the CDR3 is TGCGCCAGCAGTCGAAGACAGGGGTTTAATGAAAAACTGTTTTTT. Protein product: CASSRRQGFNEKLFF.

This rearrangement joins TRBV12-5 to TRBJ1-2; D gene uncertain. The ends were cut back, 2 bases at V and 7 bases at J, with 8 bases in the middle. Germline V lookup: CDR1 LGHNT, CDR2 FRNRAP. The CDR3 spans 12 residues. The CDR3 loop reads CASGLTGGGYTF. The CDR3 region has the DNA TGTGCTAGTGGTTTGACGGGAGGTGGCTACACCTTC.

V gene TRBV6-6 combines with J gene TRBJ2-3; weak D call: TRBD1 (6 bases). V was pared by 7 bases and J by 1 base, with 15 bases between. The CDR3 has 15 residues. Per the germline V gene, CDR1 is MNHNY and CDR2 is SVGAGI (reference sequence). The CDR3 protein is CASTGTGSGTDTQYF. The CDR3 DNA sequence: TGTGCCAGCACTGGTACAGGGAGCGGCACAGATACGCAGTATTTT.

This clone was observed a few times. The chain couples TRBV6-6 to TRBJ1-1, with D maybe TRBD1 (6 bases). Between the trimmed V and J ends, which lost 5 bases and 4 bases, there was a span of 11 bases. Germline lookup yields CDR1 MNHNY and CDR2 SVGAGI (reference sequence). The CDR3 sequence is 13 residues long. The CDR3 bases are TGTGCCAGCAGTCGGCAGGGGATCACTGAAGCTTTCTTT. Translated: CASSRQGITEAFF.

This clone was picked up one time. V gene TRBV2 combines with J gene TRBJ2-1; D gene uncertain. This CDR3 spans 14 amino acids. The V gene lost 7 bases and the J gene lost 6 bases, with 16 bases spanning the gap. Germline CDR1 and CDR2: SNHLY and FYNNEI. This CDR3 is CASTFYRDVNEQFF. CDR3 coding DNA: TGTGCCAGCACCTTCTATCGCGATGTCAATGAGCAGTTCTTC.

The CDR3 spells CASSLGTASGANVLTF. The CDR3 DNA reads TGTGCCAGCAGCTTAGGGACAGCCTCTGGGGCCAACGTCCTGACTTTC. The chain couples TRBV7-3 to TRBJ2-6; 7 positions agree with TRBD1. V was clipped by 2 bases and J by 0 bases; unmatched bases: 1. CDR3 size: 16 residues. Germline CDR1 SGHTA, CDR2 FQGTGA.